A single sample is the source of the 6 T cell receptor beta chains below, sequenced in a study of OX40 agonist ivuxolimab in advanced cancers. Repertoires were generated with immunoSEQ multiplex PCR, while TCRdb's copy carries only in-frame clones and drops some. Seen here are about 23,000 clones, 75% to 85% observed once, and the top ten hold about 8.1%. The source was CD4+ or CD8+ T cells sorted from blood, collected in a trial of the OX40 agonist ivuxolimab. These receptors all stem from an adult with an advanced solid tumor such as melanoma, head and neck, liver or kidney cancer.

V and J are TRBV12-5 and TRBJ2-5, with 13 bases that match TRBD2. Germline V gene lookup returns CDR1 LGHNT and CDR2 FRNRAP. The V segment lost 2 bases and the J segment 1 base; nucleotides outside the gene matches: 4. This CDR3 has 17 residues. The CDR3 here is CASGLTSGGAVQETQYF. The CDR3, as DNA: TGTGCTAGTGGTTTGACTAGCGGGGGGGCCGTCCAAGAGACCCAGTACTTC.

The CDR3 loop is CASSLLGEDEAFF. CDR3 sequence (DNA): TGTGCCAGCAGCTTACTGGGGGAGGATGAAGCTTTCTTT. This chain joins TRBV7-3 and TRBJ1-1; tentatively, D is TRBD1 (5 bases). CDR3 length equals 13 residues. The germline CDR1 and CDR2 sequences are SGHTA and FQGTGA. Trimming took off 2 bases at V and 7 bases at J, with 11 bases between the two ends.

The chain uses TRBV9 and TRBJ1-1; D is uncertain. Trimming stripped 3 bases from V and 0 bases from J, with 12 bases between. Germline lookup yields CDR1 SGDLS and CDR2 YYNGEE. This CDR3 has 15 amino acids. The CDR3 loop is CASSERAGLNTEAFF. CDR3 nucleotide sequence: TGTGCCAGCAGCGAACGGGCGGGGTTGAACACTGAAGCTTTCTTT.

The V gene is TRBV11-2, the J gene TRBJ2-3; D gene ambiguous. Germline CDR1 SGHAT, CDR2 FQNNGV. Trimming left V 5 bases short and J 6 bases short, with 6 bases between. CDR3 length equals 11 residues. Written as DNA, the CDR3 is TGTGCCAGCAGCGTCTGGGATACGCAGTATTTT. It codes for CASSVWDTQYF.

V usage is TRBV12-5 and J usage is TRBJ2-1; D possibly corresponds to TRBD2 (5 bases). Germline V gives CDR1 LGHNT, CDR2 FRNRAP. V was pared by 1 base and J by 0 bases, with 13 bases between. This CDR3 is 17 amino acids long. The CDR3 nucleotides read TGTGCTAGTGGTTTGGACTACGGGATTAGCTCCTACAATGAGCAGTTCTTC. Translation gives CASGLDYGISSYNEQFF.

CDR3 protein: CASSSGSSYNEQFF. The CDR3 nucleotides are TGTGCCAGCAGTTCAGGGAGCTCCTACAATGAGCAGTTCTTC. The chain uses TRBV27 and TRBJ2-1; the D call may be TRBD1 or TRBD2 (5 bases each). The germline gives CDR1 MNHEY, CDR2 SMNVEV (reference sequence). The CDR3 spans 14 residues. V was shortened by 4 bases and J by 0 bases, with 7 bases between the two germline ends.